Following are 23 T cell receptor beta chains from one sample sequenced in a study of CD8 T cells in Susac syndrome. Random-hexamer reverse transcription was applied to roughly 0.5 to 1 ug RNA. TCRdb redid the calling of the immunoSEQ multiplex PCR reads with MiXCR, one entry per CDR3 protein. Among 110,000 or so distinct CDR3 sequences, 85% to 95% were seen once, and the ten largest hold 0.12%. Sequencing was performed on CD8+ T cells from PBMCs. These receptors all stem from a human donor in good health.

This clonotype was detected only a few times. The genes are TRBV6-6 and TRBJ2-7, with D hard to call. The CDR3 loop spans 12 amino acids. Between the trimmed V and J ends, which lost 4 bases and 4 bases, there was a span of 8 bases. Germline V gene sequence: CDR1 MNHNY, CDR2 SVGAGI (reference sequence). As DNA, the CDR3 is TGTGCCAGCAGTTCACACAGATACGAGCAGTACTTC. Amino acid sequence: CASSSHRYEQYF.

This clonotype was recorded only once. The chain uses TRBV5-1 and TRBJ2-3; TRBD1 is a possible D gene (6 bases). Trimming shortened V by 4 bases and J by 4 bases, and 19 bases separated the two germline ends. Germline V lookup: CDR1 SGHRS, CDR2 YFSETQ. The CDR3 runs 16 residues. Written as DNA, the CDR3 is TGCGCCAGCAGCCCGGGACAAACCTCGGCCGCAGATACGCAGTATTTT. Translating gives CASSPGQTSAADTQYF. Combining the CDR3 with reference TRBV5-1 and TRBJ2-3 gives the whole variable domain KAGVTQTPRYLIKTRGQQVTLSCSPISGHRSVSWYQQTPGQGLQFLFEYFSETQRNKGNFPGRFSGRQFSNSRSEMNVSTLELGDSALYLCASSPGQTSAADTQYFGPGTRLTVL.

The CDR3 region has the DNA TGTGCCAGCAGTTACTCGACGGCCGAGAAGGGACTAGCGGGAGTCCGTCACGAGCAGTACTTC. This codes for CASSYSTAEKGLAGVRHEQYF. The chain employs TRBV6-2 or TRBV6-3 and TRBJ2-7; the match to TRBD2 covers 14 bases. The CDR3 consists of 21 residues. The germline V gene encodes CDR1 MNHEY and CDR2 SVGEGT. The junction had 18 bases not matched to a gene; V was cut back by 0 bases and J by 5 bases.

The chain carries TRBV4-1 and TRBJ2-5; D is possibly TRBD1 or TRBD2 (5 bases each). Trimming stripped 4 bases from V and 5 bases from J, with 17 bases between. CDR3 length equals 15 residues. The germline V gene has CDR1 MGHRA and CDR2 YSYEKL. CDR3 coding DNA: TGCGCCAGCAGCCCCTCGTATGGGACCGGGGAGACCCAGTACTTC. Encoded protein: CASSPSYGTGETQYF.

The chain carries TRBV11-2 and TRBJ2-5; D perhaps matches TRBD1 (5 bases). The CDR3 has 16 residues. Looked up from germline, CDR1 is SGHAT and CDR2 is FQNNGV. V lost 5 bases and J lost 2, with 18 bases in between. CDR3 nucleotide sequence: TGTGCCAGCAGCCCAAATCTCCGGACAAATCAAGAGACCCAGTACTTC. It encodes CASSPNLRTNQETQYF.

The rearrangement joins TRBV27 to TRBJ2-1, with 7 bases identical to TRBD1. The germline V gene has CDR1 MNHEY and CDR2 SMNVEV (reference sequence). V was clipped by 5 bases and J by 8 bases; unmatched bases: 15. This CDR3 spans 16 amino acids. As DNA, the CDR3 is TGTGCCAGCAGTAATGACAGGGTTCAAGGGTCGGATGAGCAGTTCTTC. Translating gives CASSNDRVQGSDEQFF.

V gene TRBV29-1 combines with J gene TRBJ2-2; 9 bases fit TRBD1. J lost 1 base, V lost 7 bases, and 7 bases had no gene match. CDR3 size: 15 residues. Germline values: CDR1 SQVTM, CDR2 ANQGSEA. The CDR3 reads CSAKGQGENTGELFF. CDR3 DNA: TGCAGCGCCAAGGGACAGGGCGAGAACACCGGGGAGCTGTTTTTT.

The chain links TRBV6-2 or TRBV6-3 to TRBJ1-1, with D uncertain. CDR3 size: 13 residues. V was pared by 7 bases and J by 1 base, with 10 bases between. In germline, CDR1 is MNHEY, CDR2 SVGEGT. Here the CDR3 reads CASNLWANTEAFF. The CDR3 DNA follows: TGTGCCAGCAACCTTTGGGCGAACACTGAAGCTTTCTTT.

This chain links TRBV20-1 with TRBJ2-7; D possibly corresponds to TRBD2 (6 bases). Germline-derived CDR1 and CDR2 are DFQATT and SNEGSKA (reference sequence). Between the trimmed V and J ends, which lost 2 bases and 5 bases, there was a span of 16 bases. CDR3 length: 14 residues. In nucleotides, the CDR3 is TGCAGTGCTAGAAGCGGATGGACTACCGACGAGCAGTACTTC. It specifies CSARSGWTTDEQYF.

This clonotype was seen a handful of times. The chain joins TRBV14 to TRBJ2-5; a weak D match, TRBD2 (5 bases). The length of the CDR3 is 14 residues. Germline V lookup: CDR1 SGHDN, CDR2 FVKESK. With 1 base removed from V and 5 bases from J, the gap between germline ends came to 11 bases. The CDR3 sequence: CASSQGLPGETQYF. The CDR3 DNA follows: TGTGCCAGCAGCCAAGGGCTACCGGGGGAGACCCAGTACTTC.

This chain connects TRBV4-1 to TRBJ2-7, with D hard to call. Germline V lookup: CDR1 MGHRA, CDR2 YSYEKL. V lost 0 bases, J lost 2 bases, and 5 bases lay in between. This CDR3 contains 13 residues. For the CDR3, the DNA is TGCGCCAGCAGCCAAGAAATTCCCTACGAGCAGTACTTC. The encoded protein is CASSQEIPYEQYF.

The chain carries TRBV10-3 and TRBJ2-7, with D perhaps TRBD1 (6 bases). Trimming stripped 0 bases from V and 5 bases from J, with 17 bases between. Germline CDR1 reads ENHRY; CDR2 reads SYGVKD. The CDR3 is made up of 16 amino acids. The chain's CDR3 is CAISESWAGVADEQYF. In DNA form, the CDR3 reads TGTGCCATCAGTGAGTCGTGGGCAGGGGTTGCGGACGAGCAGTACTTC.

The CDR3 sequence is CASRPGLAGAGTDTQYF. In DNA form, the CDR3 reads TGTGCCAGCAGACCGGGACTAGCGGGGGCGGGGACAGATACGCAGTATTTT. The chain is built from TRBV7-2 and TRBJ2-3; 14 bases align to TRBD2. Trimming took 6 bases from V and 3 from J; bases not matched to a gene: 8. CDR1 and CDR2 (germline): SGHTA, FQGNSA. The CDR3 runs 17 residues.

This chain uses TRBV14 with TRBJ1-1, with 7 nucleotides matching TRBD1. The V and J ends lost 0 bases and 0 bases, in that order; junction bases with no gene match: 7. Germline assignment: CDR1 SGHDN and CDR2 FVKESK. This CDR3 has 17 residues. The CDR3 bases are TGTGCCAGCAGCCAAGAAGCAGGGGGGACAATGAACACTGAAGCTTTCTTT. It encodes CASSQEAGGTMNTEAFF.

The chain uses TRBV19 and TRBJ2-5; D might be TRBD1 or TRBD2, each matching 5 bases. V gave up 6 bases and J gave up 0 bases, with 11 bases separating them. This CDR3 region has 14 residues. Germline CDR1 LNHDA, CDR2 SQIVND (reference sequence). The CDR3 nucleotides are TGTGCCAGTAGCCCCGGGACGAACCAAGAGACCCAGTACTTC. Residues: CASSPGTNQETQYF.

The chain employs TRBV5-1 and TRBJ2-7; TRBD1 might be the D (5 bases). The CDR3 consists of 14 residues. Germline lookup yields CDR1 SGHRS and CDR2 YFSETQ. V lost 0 bases to trimming and J lost 9 bases, with 16 bases between them. In DNA, the CDR3 is TGCGCCAGCAGCTTGGTCCAGGGCTCTCCAGGGCAGTACTTC. The encoded protein is CASSLVQGSPGQYF.

This clonotype appeared a single time. The genes are TRBV19 and TRBJ2-3, with 8 bases lining up with TRBD2. CDR3 size: 17 residues. With V trimmed by 5 bases and J by 1 base, 11 bases remained unmatched. The germline gives CDR1 LNHDA, CDR2 SQIVND (reference sequence). The CDR3 sequence is CASSPRGAGKGTDTQYF. CDR3 bases: TGTGCCAGTAGTCCGCGGGGGGCTGGAAAAGGCACAGATACGCAGTATTTT. Filled out from reference TRBV19 and TRBJ2-3, the complete variable domain reads DGGITQSPKYLFRKEGQNVTLSCEQNLNHDAMYWYRQDPGQGLRLIYYSQIVNDFQKGDIAEGYSVSREKKESFPLTVTSAQKNPTAFYLCASSPRGAGKGTDTQYFGPGTRLTVL.

This clonotype has only one observation. The J gene is TRBJ2-1, the V gene TRBV18; 14 bases are a match to TRBD2. J lost 8 bases, V lost 5 bases, and 5 bases had no gene match. Germline lookup yields CDR1 KGHSH and CDR2 LQKENI. CDR3 length: 15 amino acids. The CDR3 sequence: CASSSGTSGSDEQFF. The CDR3 DNA is TGTGCCAGCTCATCCGGGACTAGCGGGAGCGATGAGCAGTTCTTC.

The chain combines TRBV3-1 with TRBJ1-1; TRBD1 matches 9 bases. Trimming cost V 4 bases and J 8 bases; bases outside gene matches: 5. Germline V lookup: CDR1 LGHDT, CDR2 YNNKEL (reference sequence). The CDR3 runs 13 residues. The DNA for the CDR3 is TGTGCCAGCAGCCCCTCGGACAGGGGCGAAGCTTTCTTT. As protein: CASSPSDRGEAFF.

V usage is TRBV7-9 and J usage is TRBJ2-2; D is uncertain. The CDR3 has 14 amino acids. Deletions cut 3 bases from V and 3 bases from J, with 8 bases between. Germline V gives CDR1 SEHNR, CDR2 FQNEAQ (reference sequence). DNA of the CDR3: TGTGCCAGCAGCTTCCGTCAGCACACCGGGGAGCTGTTTTTT. This translates into CASSFRQHTGELFF.

This clonotype was picked up one time. The gene calls are TRBV20-1 and TRBJ2-3; 8 nucleotides line up with TRBD2. V shed 5 bases and J 2 bases; nucleotides not matched to a gene: 9. There are 15 residues in the CDR3. The V gene's germline CDR1 is DFQATT and CDR2 SNEGSKA (reference sequence). CDR3 nucleotides: TGCAGTGCTGGATGGAGCGGGGGTATCACAGATACGCAGTATTTT. Its translation is CSAGWSGGITDTQYF.

J is TRBJ1-1 and V is TRBV9, with no clear D. The germline gives CDR1 SGDLS, CDR2 YYNGEE. The CDR3 has 16 residues. The V end lost 0 bases, the J end lost 5 bases, and 17 bases lay between the germline ends. CDR3 sequence reads: CASSVAGRSAGTEAFF. The CDR3 region has the DNA TGTGCCAGCAGCGTAGCGGGCAGGAGCGCGGGGACTGAAGCTTTCTTT.

The chain combines TRBV19 with TRBJ1-6; D may be TRBD1 (6 bases). Germline CDR1 is LNHDA and CDR2 is SQIVND (reference sequence). The CDR3 consists of 11 residues. The V end lost 3 bases, the J end lost 14 bases, and 8 bases lay between the germline ends. The CDR3 here is CASSIRGTLHF. The DNA for the CDR3 is TGTGCCAGTAGTATCAGGGGAACCCTCCACTTT. Full variable domain (outside the CDR3, taken from reference TRBV19 and TRBJ1-6): DGGITQSPKYLFRKEGQNVTLSCEQNLNHDAMYWYRQDPGQGLRLIYYSQIVNDFQKGDIAEGYSVSREKKESFPLTVTSAQKNPTAFYLCASSIRGTLHFGNGTRLTVT.